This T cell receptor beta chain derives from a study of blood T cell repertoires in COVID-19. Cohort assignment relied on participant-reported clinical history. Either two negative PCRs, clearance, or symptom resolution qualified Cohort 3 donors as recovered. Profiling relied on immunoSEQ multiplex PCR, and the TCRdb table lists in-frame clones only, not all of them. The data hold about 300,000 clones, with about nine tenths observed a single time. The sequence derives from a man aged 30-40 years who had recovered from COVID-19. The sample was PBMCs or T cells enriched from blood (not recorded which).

The CDR3 loop reads CASSLTQTGDNEQFF. The CDR3 coding sequence is TGTGCCAGCAGCCTTACCCAGACAGGGGACAATGAGCAGTTCTTC. The rearrangement joins TRBV5-4 to TRBJ2-1; 8 positions match TRBD1. CDR1 SGHNT and CDR2 YYREEE come from the germline V gene (reference sequence). The CDR3 extends over 15 amino acids. V trimming: 4 bases; J trimming: 5 bases; junction bases outside the gene matches: 8. Using reference TRBV5-4 and TRBJ2-1 for the parts outside the CDR3, the full variable domain is ETGVTQSPTHLIKTRGQQVTLRCSSQSGHNTVSWYQQALGQGPQFIFQYYREEENGRGNFPPRFSGLQFPNYSSELNVNALELDDSALYLCASSLTQTGDNEQFFGPGTRLTVL.